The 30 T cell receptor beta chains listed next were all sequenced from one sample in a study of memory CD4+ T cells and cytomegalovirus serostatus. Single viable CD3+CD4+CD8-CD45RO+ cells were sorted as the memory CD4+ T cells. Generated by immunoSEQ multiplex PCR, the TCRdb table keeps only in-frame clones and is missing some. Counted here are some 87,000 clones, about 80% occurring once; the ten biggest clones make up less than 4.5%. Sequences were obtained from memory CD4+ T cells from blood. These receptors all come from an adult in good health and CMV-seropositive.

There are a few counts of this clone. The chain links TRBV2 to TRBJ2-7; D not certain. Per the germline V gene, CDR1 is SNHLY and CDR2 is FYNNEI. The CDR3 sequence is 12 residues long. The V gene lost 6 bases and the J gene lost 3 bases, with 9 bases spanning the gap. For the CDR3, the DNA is TGTGCCAGCAGCCAACAAATCTACGAGCAGTACTTC. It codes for CASSQQIYEQYF.

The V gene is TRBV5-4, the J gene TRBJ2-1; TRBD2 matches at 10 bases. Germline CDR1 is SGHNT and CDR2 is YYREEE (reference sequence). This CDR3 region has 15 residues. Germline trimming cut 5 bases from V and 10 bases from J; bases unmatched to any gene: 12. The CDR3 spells CASSWSGRASGEQFF. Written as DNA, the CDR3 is TGTGCCAGCAGTTGGAGCGGGAGGGCCTCGGGCGAGCAGTTCTTC.

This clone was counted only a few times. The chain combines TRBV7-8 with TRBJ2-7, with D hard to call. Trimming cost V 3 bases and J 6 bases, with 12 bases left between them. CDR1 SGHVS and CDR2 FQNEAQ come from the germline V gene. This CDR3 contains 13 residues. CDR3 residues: CASSFGGPIEQYF. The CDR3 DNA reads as TGTGCCAGCAGCTTTGGCGGTCCCATCGAGCAGTACTTC.

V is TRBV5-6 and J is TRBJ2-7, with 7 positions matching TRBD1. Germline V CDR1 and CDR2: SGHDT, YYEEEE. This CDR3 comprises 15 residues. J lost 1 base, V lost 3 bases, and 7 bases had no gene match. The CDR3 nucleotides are TGTGCCAGCAGCTGGGCATCGGGACAGTCCTACGAGCAGTACTTC. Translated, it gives CASSWASGQSYEQYF.

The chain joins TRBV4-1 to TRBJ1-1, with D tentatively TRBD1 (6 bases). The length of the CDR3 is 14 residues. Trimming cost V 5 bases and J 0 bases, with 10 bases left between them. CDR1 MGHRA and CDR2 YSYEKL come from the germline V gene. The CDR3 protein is CASSYRVVNTEAFF. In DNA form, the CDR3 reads TGCGCCAGCAGCTACAGGGTTGTGAACACTGAAGCTTTCTTT.

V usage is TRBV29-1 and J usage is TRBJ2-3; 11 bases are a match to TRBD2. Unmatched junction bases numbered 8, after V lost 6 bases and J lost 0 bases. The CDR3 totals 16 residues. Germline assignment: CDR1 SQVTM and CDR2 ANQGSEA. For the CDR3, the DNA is TGCAGCGTCCACGGGACTAGCGGAGGTAGCACAGATACGCAGTATTTT. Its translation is CSVHGTSGGSTDTQYF.

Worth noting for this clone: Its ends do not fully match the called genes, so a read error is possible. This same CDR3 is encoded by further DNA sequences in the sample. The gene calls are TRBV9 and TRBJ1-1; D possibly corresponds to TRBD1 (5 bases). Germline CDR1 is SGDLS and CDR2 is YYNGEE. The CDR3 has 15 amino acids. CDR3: CASSPQTRGHFEAFF. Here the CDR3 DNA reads TGTGCCAGCAGCCCTCAAACACGTGGACACTTTGAAGCCTTCTTT. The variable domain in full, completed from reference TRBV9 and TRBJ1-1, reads DSGVTQTPKHLITATGQRVTLRCSPRSGDLSVYWYQQSLDQGLQFLIQYYNGEERAKGNILERFSAQQFPDLHSELNLSSLELGDSALYFCASSPQTRGHFEAFFGQGTRLTVV.

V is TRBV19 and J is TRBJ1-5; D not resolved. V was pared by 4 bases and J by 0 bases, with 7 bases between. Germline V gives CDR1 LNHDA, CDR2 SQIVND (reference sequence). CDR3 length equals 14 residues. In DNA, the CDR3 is TGTGCCAGTAGTAACCTTGGTAGCAATCAGCCCCAGCATTTT. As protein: CASSNLGSNQPQHF. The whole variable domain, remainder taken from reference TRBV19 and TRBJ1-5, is DGGITQSPKYLFRKEGQNVTLSCEQNLNHDAMYWYRQDPGQGLRLIYYSQIVNDFQKGDIAEGYSVSREKKESFPLTVTSAQKNPTAFYLCASSNLGSNQPQHFGDGTRLSIL.

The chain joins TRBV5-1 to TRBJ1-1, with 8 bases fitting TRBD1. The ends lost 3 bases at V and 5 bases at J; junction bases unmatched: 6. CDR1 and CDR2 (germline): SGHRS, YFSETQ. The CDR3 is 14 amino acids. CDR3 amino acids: CASSSQTGVTEAFF. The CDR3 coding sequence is TGCGCCAGCAGCTCGCAGACAGGGGTTACTGAAGCTTTCTTT.

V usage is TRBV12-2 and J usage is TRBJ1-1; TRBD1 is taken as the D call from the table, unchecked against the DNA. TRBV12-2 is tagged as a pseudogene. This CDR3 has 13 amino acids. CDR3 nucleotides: TGTGCAAGTCGCTCCCAGGGGGCCACTGAAGCTTTCTTT. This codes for CASRSQGATEAFF.

This chain's CDR3 is CSVDGTSGSYEQFF. CDR3 DNA sequence: TGCAGCGTCGACGGGACTAGCGGGAGTTATGAGCAGTTCTTC. The chain recombines TRBV29-1 with TRBJ2-1, with 14 bases that match TRBD2. CDR3 size: 14 residues. Trimming cost V 6 bases and J 8 bases; bases outside gene matches: 6. Looked up from germline, CDR1 is SQVTM and CDR2 is ANQGSEA.

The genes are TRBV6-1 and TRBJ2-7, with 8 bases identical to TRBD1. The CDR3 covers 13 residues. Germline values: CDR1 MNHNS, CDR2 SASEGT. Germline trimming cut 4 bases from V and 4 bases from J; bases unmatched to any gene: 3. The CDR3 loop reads CASSGTGLYEQYF. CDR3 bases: TGTGCCAGCAGTGGGACAGGGTTGTACGAGCAGTACTTC.

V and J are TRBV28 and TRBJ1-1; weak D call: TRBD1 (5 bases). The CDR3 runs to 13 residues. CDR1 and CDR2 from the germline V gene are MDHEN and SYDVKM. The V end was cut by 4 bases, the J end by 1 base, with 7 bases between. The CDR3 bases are TGTGCCAGCAGTTATACAGGGAACACTGAAGCTTTCTTT. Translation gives CASSYTGNTEAFF.

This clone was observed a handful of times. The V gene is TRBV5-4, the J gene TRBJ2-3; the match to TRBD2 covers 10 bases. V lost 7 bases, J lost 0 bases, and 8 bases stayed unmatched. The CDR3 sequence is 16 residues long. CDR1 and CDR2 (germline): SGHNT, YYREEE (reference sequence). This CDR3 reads CASGIRTSGSTDTQYF. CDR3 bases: TGTGCCAGCGGCATTCGGACTAGCGGAAGCACAGATACGCAGTATTTT. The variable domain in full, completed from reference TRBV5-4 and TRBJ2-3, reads ETGVTQSPTHLIKTRGQQVTLRCSSQSGHNTVSWYQQALGQGPQFIFQYYREEENGRGNFPPRFSGLQFPNYSSELNVNALELDDSALYLCASGIRTSGSTDTQYFGPGTRLTVL.

In nucleotides, the CDR3 is TGCGCCAGCAGCTTGGTGGCGGGAGGTGGGGCAGATACGCAGTATTTT. Protein sequence: CASSLVAGGGADTQYF. The rearrangement uses TRBV5-1 and TRBJ2-3; TRBD2 matches 8 bases. The CDR3 spans 16 residues. Germline V gives CDR1 SGHRS, CDR2 YFSETQ. The trim removed 0 bases at V and 4 bases at J, leaving 7 bases unmatched. Full variable domain (outside the CDR3, taken from reference TRBV5-1 and TRBJ2-3): KAGVTQTPRYLIKTRGQQVTLSCSPISGHRSVSWYQQTPGQGLQFLFEYFSETQRNKGNFPGRFSGRQFSNSRSEMNVSTLELGDSALYLCASSLVAGGGADTQYFGPGTRLTVL.

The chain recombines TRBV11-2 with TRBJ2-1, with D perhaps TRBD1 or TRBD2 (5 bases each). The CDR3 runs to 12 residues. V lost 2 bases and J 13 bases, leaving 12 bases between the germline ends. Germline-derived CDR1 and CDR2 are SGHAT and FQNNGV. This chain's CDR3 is CASSLKGTVQFF. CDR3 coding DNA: TGTGCCAGCAGCTTAAAGGGGACGGTCCAGTTCTTC. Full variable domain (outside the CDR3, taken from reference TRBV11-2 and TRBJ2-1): EAGVAQSPRYKIIEKRQSVAFWCNPISGHATLYWYQQILGQGPKLLIQFQNNGVVDDSQLPKDRFSAERLKGVDSTLKIQPAKLEDSAVYLCASSLKGTVQFFGPGTRLTVL.

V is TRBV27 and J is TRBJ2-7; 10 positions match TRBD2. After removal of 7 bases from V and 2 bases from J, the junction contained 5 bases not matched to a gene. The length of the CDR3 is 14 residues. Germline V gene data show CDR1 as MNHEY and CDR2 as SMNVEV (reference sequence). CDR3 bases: TGTGCCAGCAAACCTAGCGGGAGTACCTACGAGCAGTACTTC. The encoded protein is CASKPSGSTYEQYF.

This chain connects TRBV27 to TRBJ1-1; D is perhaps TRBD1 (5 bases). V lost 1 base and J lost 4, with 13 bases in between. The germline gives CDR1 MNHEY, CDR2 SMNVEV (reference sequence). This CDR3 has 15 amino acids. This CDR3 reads CASSLYEGRGTEAFF. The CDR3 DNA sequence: TGTGCCAGCAGTTTATATGAGGGAAGGGGCACTGAAGCTTTCTTT.

The chain's CDR3 is CASSQSWEQYF. Here the CDR3 DNA reads TGTGCCAGCAGCCAGAGTTGGGAGCAGTACTTC. This chain uses TRBV16 with TRBJ2-7, with no clear D. Germline lookup yields CDR1 KGHSY and CDR2 FQNENV. The CDR3 sequence is 11 residues long. Trimming took off 3 bases at V and 7 bases at J, with 7 bases between the two ends.

The CDR3: CATQGTGADTQYF. CDR3 in DNA: TGTGCCACCCAAGGGACAGGGGCCGATACGCAGTATTTT. The chain uses TRBV10-3 and TRBJ2-3; TRBD1 matches at 10 bases. This CDR3 has 13 residues. Germline-derived CDR1 and CDR2 are ENHRY and SYGVKD. V was pared by 10 bases and J by 6 bases, with 7 bases of the junction left unmatched.

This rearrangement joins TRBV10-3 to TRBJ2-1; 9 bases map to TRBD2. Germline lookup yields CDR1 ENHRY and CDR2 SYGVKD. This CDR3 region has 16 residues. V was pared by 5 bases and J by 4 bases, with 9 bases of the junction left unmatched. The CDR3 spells CAISSRAGGVYNEQFF. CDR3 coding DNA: TGTGCCATCAGTAGCAGGGCGGGAGGGGTTTACAATGAGCAGTTCTTC.

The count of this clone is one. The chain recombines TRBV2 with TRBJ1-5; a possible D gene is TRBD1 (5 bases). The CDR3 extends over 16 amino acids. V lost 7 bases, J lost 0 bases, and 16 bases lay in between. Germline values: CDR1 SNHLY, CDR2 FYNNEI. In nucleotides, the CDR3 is TGTGCCAGCACCCGGGACTCCCAACTTAGCAATCAGCCCCAGCATTTT. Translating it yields CASTRDSQLSNQPQHF.

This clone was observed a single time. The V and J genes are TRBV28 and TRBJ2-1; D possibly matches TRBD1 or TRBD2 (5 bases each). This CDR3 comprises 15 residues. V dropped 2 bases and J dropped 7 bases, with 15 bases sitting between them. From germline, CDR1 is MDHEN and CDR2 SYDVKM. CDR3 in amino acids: CASSLLGTVKNEQFF. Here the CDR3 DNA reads TGTGCCAGCAGTTTACTCGGGACGGTGAAGAATGAGCAGTTCTTC.

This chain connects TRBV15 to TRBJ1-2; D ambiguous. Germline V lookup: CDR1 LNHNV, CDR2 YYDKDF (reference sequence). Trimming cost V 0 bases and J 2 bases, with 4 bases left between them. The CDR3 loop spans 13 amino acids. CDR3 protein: CATSRDRNYGYTF. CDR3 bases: TGTGCCACCAGCAGAGATCGCAACTATGGCTACACCTTC.

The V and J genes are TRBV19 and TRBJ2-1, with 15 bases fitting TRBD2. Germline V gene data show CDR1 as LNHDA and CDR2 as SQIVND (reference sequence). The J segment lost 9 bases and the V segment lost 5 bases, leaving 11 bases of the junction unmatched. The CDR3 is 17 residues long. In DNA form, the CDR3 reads TGTGCCAGTAGTGCCCGAGTGGGACTAGCGGGAGGCAGTGAGCAGTTCTTC. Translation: CASSARVGLAGGSEQFF.

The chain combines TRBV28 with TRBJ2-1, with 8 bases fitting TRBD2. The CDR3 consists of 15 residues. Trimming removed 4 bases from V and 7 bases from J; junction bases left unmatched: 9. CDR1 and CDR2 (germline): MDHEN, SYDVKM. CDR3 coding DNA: TGTGCCAGCAGTTCCCCCGGGGGGGCTCGGAATGAGCAGTTCTTC. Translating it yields CASSSPGGARNEQFF. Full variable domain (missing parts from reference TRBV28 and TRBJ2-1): DVKVTQSSRYLVKRTGEKVFLECVQDMDHENMFWYRQDPGLGLRLIYFSYDVKMKEKGDIPEGYSVSREKKERFSLILESASTNQTSMYLCASSSPGGARNEQFFGPGTRLTVL.

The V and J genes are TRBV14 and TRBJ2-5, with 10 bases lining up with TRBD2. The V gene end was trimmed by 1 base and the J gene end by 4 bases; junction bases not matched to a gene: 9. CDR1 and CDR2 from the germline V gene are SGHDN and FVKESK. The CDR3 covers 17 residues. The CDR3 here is CASSQGSSGSQRETQYF. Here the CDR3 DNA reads TGTGCCAGCAGCCAAGGGTCTAGCGGGAGTCAGAGAGAGACCCAGTACTTC. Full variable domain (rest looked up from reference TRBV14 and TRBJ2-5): EAGVTQFPSHSVIEKGQTVTLRCDPISGHDNLYWYRRVMGKEIKFLLHFVKESKQDESGMPNNRFLAERTGGTYSTLKVQPAELEDSGVYFCASSQGSSGSQRETQYFGPGTRLLVL.

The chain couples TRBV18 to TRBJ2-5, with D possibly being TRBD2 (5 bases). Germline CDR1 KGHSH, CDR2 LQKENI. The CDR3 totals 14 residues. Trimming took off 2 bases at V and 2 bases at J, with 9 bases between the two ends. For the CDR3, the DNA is TGTGCCAGCTCACCAATGGACTTACAAGAGACCCAGTACTTC. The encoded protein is CASSPMDLQETQYF.

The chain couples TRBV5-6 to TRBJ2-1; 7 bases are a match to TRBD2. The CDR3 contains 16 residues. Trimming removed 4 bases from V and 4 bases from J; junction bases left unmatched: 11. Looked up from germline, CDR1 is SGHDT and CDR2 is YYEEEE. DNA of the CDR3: TGTGCCAGCAGCCCGGGAGGCGGGCTAGGATACAATGAGCAGTTCTTC. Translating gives CASSPGGGLGYNEQFF. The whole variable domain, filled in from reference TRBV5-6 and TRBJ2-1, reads DAGVTQSPTHLIKTRGQQVTLRCSPKSGHDTVSWYQQALGQGPQFIFQYYEEEERQRGNFPDRFSGHQFPNYSSELNVNALLLGDSALYLCASSPGGGLGYNEQFFGPGTRLTVL.

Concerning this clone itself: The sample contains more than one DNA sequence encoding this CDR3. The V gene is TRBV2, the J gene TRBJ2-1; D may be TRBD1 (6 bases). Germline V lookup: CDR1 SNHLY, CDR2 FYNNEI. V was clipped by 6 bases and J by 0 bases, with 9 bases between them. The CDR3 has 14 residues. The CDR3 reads CASRDRTSYNEQFF. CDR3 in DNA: TGTGCCAGCAGAGACAGGACCTCCTACAATGAGCAGTTCTTC.